This T cell receptor (beta chain) appears in the sequencing data of a study of T cells in localized non-small cell lung cancer. In this sample, this clone is medium-sized. Trimming removed 4 bases at V and 1 base at J, with 18 bases between. This CDR3 has 18 amino acids. The germline V gene encodes CDR1 SGDLS and CDR2 YYNGEE. The repertoire was sequenced with immunoSEQ multiplex PCR; TCRdb's copy has only in-frame clones and lacks some. The sample records over 2,000 clones, about 24% being singletons. The material was normal lung tissue next to the tumor, obtained before any cancer treatment. The chain couples TRBV9 to TRBJ2-6; D may be TRBD2 (6 bases). The sequence was collected from a male donor at least 60 years old with stage I lung adenocarcinoma. As DNA, the CDR3 is TGTGCCAGCAGCCTCAGGGTGGCGGGGACTTCTGGGGCCAACGTCCTGACTTTC. Translated, it gives CASSLRVAGTSGANVLTF.